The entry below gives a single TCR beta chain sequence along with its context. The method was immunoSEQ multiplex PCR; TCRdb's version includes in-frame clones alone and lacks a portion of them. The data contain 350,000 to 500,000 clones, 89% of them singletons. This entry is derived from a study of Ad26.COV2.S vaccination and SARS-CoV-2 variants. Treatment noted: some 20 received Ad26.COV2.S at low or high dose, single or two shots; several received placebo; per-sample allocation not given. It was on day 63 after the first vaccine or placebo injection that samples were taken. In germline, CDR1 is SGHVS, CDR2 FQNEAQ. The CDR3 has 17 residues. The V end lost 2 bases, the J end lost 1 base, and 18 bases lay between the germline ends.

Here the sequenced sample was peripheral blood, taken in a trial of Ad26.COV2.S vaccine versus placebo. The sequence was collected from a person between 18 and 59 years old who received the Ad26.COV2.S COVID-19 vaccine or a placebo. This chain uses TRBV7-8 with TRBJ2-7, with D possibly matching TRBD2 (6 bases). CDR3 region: CASSLSLEGKGSYEQYF. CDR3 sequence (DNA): TGTGCCAGCAGCTTATCCCTGGAGGGTAAGGGATCCTACGAGCAGTACTTC.